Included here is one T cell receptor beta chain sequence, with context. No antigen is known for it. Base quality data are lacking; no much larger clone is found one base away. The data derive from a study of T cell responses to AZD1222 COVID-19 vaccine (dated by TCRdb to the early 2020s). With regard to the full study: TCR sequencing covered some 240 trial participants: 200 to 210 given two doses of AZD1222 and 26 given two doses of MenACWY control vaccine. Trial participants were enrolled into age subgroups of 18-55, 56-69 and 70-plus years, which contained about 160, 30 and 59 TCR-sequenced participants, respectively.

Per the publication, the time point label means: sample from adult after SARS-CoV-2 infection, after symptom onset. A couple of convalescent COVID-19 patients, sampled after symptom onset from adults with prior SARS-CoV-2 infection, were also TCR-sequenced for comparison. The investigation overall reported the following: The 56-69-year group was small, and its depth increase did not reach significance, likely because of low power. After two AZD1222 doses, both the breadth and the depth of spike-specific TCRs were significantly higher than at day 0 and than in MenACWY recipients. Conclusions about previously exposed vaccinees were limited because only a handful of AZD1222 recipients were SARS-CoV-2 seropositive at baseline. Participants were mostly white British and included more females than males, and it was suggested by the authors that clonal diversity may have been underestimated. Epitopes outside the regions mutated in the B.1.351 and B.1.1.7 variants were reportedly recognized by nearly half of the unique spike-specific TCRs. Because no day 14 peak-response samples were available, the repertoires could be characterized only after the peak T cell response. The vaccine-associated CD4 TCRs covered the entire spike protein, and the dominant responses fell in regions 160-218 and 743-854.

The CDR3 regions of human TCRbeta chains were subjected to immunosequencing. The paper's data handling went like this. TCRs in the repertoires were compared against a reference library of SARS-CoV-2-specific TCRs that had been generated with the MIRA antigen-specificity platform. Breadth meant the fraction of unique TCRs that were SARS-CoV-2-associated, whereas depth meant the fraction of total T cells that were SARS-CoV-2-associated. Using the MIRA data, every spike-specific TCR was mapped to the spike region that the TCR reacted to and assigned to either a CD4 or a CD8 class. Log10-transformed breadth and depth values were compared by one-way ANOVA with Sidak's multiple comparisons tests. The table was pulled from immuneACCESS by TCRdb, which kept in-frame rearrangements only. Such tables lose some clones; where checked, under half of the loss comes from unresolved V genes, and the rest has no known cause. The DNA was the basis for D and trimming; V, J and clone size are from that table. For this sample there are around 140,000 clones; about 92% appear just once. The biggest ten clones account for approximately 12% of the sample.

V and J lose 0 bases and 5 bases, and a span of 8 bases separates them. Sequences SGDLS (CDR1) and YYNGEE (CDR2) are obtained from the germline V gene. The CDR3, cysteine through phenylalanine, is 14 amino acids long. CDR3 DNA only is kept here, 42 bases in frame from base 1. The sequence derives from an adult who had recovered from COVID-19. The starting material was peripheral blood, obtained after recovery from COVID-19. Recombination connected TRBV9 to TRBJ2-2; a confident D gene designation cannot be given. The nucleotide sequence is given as TGTGCCAGCAGCGTAGATCAGTGGACCGGGGAGCTGTTTTTT. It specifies CASSVDQWTGELFF.